This T cell receptor (beta chain) derives from a study of T cell responses to AZD1222 COVID-19 vaccine. Whole-study results and caveats: Without day 14 samples, only post-peak T cell repertoires were studied.

In this sample, this clone turned up once. What it recognizes is unknown. Assay used: immunoSEQ multiplex PCR; TCRdb lists only in-frame clones, some missing. Of roughly 51,000 clones listed, approximately 83% are singletons. The germline CDR1 and CDR2 sequences are LGHDT and YNNKEL (reference sequence). CDR3 length equals 13 residues. The germline V and J ends were trimmed by 0 bases and 0 bases, with 2 bases remaining between them. The V and J genes are TRBV3-1 (or the pseudogene TRBV3-2) and TRBJ1-1; D ambiguous. The specimen was peripheral blood, collected 28 days after the second AZD1222 dose. This receptor was obtained from an adult who received the AZD1222 COVID-19 vaccine. DNA for the CDR3: TGTGCCAGCAGCCAAGAGGTGAACACTGAAGCTTTCTTT. Translating it yields CASSQEVNTEAFF.